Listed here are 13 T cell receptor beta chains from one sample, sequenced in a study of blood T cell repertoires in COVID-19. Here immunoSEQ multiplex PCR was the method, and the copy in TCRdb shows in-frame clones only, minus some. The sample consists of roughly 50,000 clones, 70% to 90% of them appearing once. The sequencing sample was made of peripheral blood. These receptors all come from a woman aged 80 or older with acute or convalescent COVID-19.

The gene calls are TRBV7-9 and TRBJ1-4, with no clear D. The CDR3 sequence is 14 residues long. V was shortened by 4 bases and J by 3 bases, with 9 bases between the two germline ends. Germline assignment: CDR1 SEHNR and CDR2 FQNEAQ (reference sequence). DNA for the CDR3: TGTGCCAGCAGCTCGTCCCCCTCTAATGAAAAACTGTTTTTT. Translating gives CASSSSPSNEKLFF.

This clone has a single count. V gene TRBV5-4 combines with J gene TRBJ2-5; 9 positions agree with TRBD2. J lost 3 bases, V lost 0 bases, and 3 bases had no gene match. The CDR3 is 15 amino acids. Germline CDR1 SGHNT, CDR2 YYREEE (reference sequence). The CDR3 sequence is CASSLASGAEETQYF. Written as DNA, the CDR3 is TGTGCCAGCAGCTTGGCTAGCGGGGCCGAAGAGACCCAGTACTTC. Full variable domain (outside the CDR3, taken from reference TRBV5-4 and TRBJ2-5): ETGVTQSPTHLIKTRGQQVTLRCSSQSGHNTVSWYQQALGQGPQFIFQYYREEENGRGNFPPRFSGLQFPNYSSELNVNALELDDSALYLCASSLASGAEETQYFGPGTRLLVL.

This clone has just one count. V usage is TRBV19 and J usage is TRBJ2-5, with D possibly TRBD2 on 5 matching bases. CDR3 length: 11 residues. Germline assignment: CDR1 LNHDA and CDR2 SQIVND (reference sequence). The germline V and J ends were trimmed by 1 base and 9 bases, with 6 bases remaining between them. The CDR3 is CASSIAGAQYF. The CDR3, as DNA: TGTGCCAGTAGTATAGCCGGGGCCCAGTACTTC. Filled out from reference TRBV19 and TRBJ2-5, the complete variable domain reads DGGITQSPKYLFRKEGQNVTLSCEQNLNHDAMYWYRQDPGQGLRLIYYSQIVNDFQKGDIAEGYSVSREKKESFPLTVTSAQKNPTAFYLCASSIAGAQYFGPGTRLLVL.

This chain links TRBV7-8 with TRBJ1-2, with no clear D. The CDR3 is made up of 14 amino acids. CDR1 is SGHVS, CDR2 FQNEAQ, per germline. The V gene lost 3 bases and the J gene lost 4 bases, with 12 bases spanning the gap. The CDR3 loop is CASSFRGPVYGYTF. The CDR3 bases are TGTGCCAGCAGCTTTAGAGGGCCGGTCTATGGCTACACCTTC. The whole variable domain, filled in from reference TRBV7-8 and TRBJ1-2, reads GAGVSQSPRYKVAKRGQDVALRCDPISGHVSLFWYQQALGQGPEFLTYFQNEAQLDKSGLPSDRFFAERPEGSVSTLKIQRTQQEDSAVYLCASSFRGPVYGYTFGSGTRLTVV.

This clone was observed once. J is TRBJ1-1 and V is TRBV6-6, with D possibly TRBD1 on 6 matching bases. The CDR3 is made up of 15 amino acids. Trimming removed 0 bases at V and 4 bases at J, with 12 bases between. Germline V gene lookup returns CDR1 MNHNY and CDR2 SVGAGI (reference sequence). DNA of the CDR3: TGTGCCAGCAGTTACTCAGCAGGGGAGGGCACTGAAGCTTTCTTT. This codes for CASSYSAGEGTEAFF.

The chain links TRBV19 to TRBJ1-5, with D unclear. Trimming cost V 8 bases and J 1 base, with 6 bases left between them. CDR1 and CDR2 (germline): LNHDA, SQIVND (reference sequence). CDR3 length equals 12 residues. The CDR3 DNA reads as TGTGCCAGTCACATGAGCAATCAGCCCCAGCATTTT. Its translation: CASHMSNQPQHF.

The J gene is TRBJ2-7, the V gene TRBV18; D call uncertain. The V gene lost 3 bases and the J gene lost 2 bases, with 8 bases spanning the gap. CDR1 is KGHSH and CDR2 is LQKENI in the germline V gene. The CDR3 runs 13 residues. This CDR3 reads CASSPGQTYEQYF. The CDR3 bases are TGTGCCAGCTCACCTGGCCAAACCTACGAGCAGTACTTC.

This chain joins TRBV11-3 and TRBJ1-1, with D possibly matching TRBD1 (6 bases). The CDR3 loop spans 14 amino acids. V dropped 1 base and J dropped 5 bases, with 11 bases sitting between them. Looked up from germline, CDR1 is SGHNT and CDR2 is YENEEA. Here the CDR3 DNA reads TGTGCCAGCAGCTTAGGGGGGGGCCGAACTGAAGCTTTCTTT. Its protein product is CASSLGGGRTEAFF.

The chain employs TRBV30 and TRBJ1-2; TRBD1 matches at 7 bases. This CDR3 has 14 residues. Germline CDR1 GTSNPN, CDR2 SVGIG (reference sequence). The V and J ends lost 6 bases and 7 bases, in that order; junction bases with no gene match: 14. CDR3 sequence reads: CACQPQTGRSGYTF. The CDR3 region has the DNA TGTGCCTGTCAGCCCCAGACAGGGCGGAGTGGCTACACCTTC.

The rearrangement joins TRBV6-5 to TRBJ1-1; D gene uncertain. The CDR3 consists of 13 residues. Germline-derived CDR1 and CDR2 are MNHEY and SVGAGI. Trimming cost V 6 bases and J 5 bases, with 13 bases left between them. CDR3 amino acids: CASRRGPGTEAFF. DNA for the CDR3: TGTGCCAGCAGGCGCGGCCCCGGGACTGAAGCTTTCTTT.

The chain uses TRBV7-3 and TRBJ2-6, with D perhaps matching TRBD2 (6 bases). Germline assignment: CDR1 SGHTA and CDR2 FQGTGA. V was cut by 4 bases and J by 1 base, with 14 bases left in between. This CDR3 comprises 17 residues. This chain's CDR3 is CASSSTGLPSGANVLTF. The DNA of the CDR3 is TGTGCCAGCAGCTCCACGGGACTCCCTTCTGGGGCCAACGTCCTGACTTTC.

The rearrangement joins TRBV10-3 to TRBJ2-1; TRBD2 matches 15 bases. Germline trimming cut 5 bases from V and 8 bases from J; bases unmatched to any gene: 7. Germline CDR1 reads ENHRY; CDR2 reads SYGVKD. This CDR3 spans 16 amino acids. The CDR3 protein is CAISRTSGGASHEQFF. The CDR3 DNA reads TGTGCCATCAGTAGGACTAGCGGGGGGGCCAGCCATGAGCAGTTCTTC.

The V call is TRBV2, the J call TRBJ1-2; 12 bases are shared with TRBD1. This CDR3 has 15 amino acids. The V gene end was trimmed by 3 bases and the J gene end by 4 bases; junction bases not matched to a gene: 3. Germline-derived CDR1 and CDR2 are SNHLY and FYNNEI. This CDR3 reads CASSEGQGALYGYTF. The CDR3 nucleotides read TGTGCCAGCAGTGAGGGACAGGGGGCCCTCTATGGCTACACCTTC.